This T cell receptor (beta chain) was sequenced for a study of glioma-infiltrating T cells after dendritic cell vaccination. The table came from immunoSEQ multiplex PCR; TCRdb's copy has only in-frame clones and leaves some out. Of fewer than 110,000 clones listed, 80% to 90% are singletons. CDR3 length: 15 residues. V dropped 3 bases and J dropped 0 bases, with 12 bases sitting between them. Germline lookup yields CDR1 SGHNT and CDR2 YYREEE (reference sequence). The sample in question was blood, obtained before dendritic cell vaccination. This rearrangement joins TRBV5-4 to TRBJ1-1; D not resolved. The clonotype originates from a human donor with glioblastoma. The CDR3 nucleotides read TGTGCCAGCAGCTCCGAGAGTGTCATGAACACTGAAGCTTTCTTT. Protein product: CASSSESVMNTEAFF.